These T cell receptor beta chains were read from a single sample in a study of T-cell reconstitution after alpha-beta-depleted transplantation in children. Each CDR3 protein gets one entry after TCRdb re-called the PCR reads with MiXCR. Of some 840,000 distinct CDR3 sequences detected, approximately 15% appear once; the ten largest clones hold 5%. The sample consisted of PBMCs, mostly from graft donor cells, taken 360 days after TCRalphabeta/CD19-depleted stem cell transplant. These receptor sequences come from a male patient younger than 18 who had a stem cell transplant for acute lymphoblastic leukemia, so the T cells may come from the graft donor. Each CDR3 is given with its conserved first and last residue. The order of the fields is CDR3 protein, CDR3 DNA, V gene, D gene, clone size, J gene. A D gene is named only where the DNA matches it firmly. Rows may omit the clone size; those that give it use once, few, many or a size class.

CASSSPTGEGEKLFF	TGTGCCAGCAGCTCCCCGACAGGGGAAGGCGAAAAACTGTTTTTT	TRBV7-9	TRBD1	-	TRBJ1-4
CASSFSGRGHEQYF	TGCGCCAGCAGCTTTAGCGGGAGGGGTCACGAGCAGTACTTC	TRBV5-1	TRBD2	few	TRBJ2-7
CATSRQRDYNEQFF	TGTGCCACCAGCAGACAGCGGGACTACAATGAGCAGTTCTTC	TRBV15	TRBD2	-	TRBJ2-1
CASTAREQFF	TGTGCCAGCACCGCAAGAGAGCAGTTCTTC	TRBV2	-	few	TRBJ2-1
CASSLADSLLYEQFF	TGTGCCAGTAGCTTGGCGGACAGTTTATTATATGAGCAGTTCTTC	TRBV19	-	-	TRBJ2-1
CASSLDGGGSTDTQYF	TGTGCCAGCAGTTTGGACGGCGGGGGAAGCACAGATACGCAGTATTTT	TRBV12-3/TRBV12-4	TRBD2	-	TRBJ2-3
CASSLAGSGRAINEQFF	TGTGCCAGCAGTTTAGCGGGTAGCGGGAGGGCCATCAATGAGCAGTTCTTC	TRBV12-3/TRBV12-4	TRBD2	-	TRBJ2-1
CASSQASGRAETQYF	TGCGCCAGCAGCCAAGCGAGCGGGAGGGCGGAGACCCAGTACTTC	TRBV4-1	TRBD2	-	TRBJ2-5
CASSLASGELFF	TGTGCCAGCAGTCTGGCCTCCGGGGAGCTGTTTTTT	TRBV5-1	-	many	TRBJ2-2
CASSLGLNSYEQYF	TGTGCCAGCAGCTTAGGTCTCAATTCCTACGAGCAGTACTTC	TRBV7-6	-	few	TRBJ2-7
CSLLAGVGEQYF	TGCAGTCTCCTAGCGGGAGTGGGGGAGCAGTACTTC	TRBV20-1	TRBD2	few	TRBJ2-7
CSVVSLLRGRSMNTEAFF	TGCAGCGTTGTCTCTCTTTTGCGGGGCAGGTCGATGAACACTGAAGCTTTCTTT	TRBV29-1	-	few	TRBJ1-1
CASSGSGRKSSYNEQFF	TGTGCCAGCAGCGGTAGCGGGAGGAAAAGCTCCTACAATGAGCAGTTCTTC	TRBV7-9	TRBD2	few	TRBJ2-1
CASSQYNYGYTF	TGTGCCAGCAGCCAATATAACTATGGCTACACCTTC	TRBV12-3/TRBV12-4	-	many	TRBJ1-2
CASRTAGATGELFF	TGTGCCAGTAGGACGGCGGGAGCCACCGGGGAGCTGTTTTTT	TRBV19	TRBD2	few	TRBJ2-2
CASSFGYGAYEQYF	TGTGCCAGCAGTTTCGGTTATGGGGCCTACGAGCAGTACTTC	TRBV27	-	-	TRBJ2-7
CASSPHWGETQYF	TGTGCCAGCTCACCCCACTGGGGGGAGACCCAGTACTTC	TRBV18	-	-	TRBJ2-5
CSVEGPRGGPYGYTF	TGCAGCGTTGAAGGCCCCAGGGGCGGCCCCTATGGCTACACCTTC	TRBV29-1	-	few	TRBJ1-2
CASSSGRKTYNEQFF	TGTGCCAGCAGTAGCGGGAGAAAAACCTACAATGAGCAGTTCTTC	TRBV28	TRBD2	many	TRBJ2-1
CASSFSGNNSPLHF	TGCGCCAGCAGCTTTTCTGGGAATAATTCACCCCTCCACTTT	TRBV5-1	-	many	TRBJ1-6
CASSLSGKVYNEQFF	TGTGCCAGCAGCTTAAGCGGGAAGGTCTACAATGAGCAGTTCTTC	TRBV28	TRBD2	few	TRBJ2-1
CASSYVGRNEQFF	TGTGCCAGCAGTTACGTCGGGCGCAATGAGCAGTTCTTC	TRBV6-5	-	few	TRBJ2-1
CASSFARNGDTQYF	TGTGCCAGCAGTTTCGCTCGAAATGGAGATACGCAGTATTTT	TRBV12-3/TRBV12-4	-	-	TRBJ2-3
CASSQDIRVGGDF	TGCGCCAGCAGCCAAGATATCCGCGTTGGGGGGGACTTC	TRBV4-1	TRBD2	-	TRBJ2-7
CATSRGLAGDEQFF	TGTGCCACCAGCAGAGGACTAGCGGGAGATGAGCAGTTCTTC	TRBV15	TRBD2	-	TRBJ2-1
CASSSEKNEDEQFF	TGTGCCAGCAGCTCAGAAAAGAACGAGGATGAGCAGTTCTTC	TRBV3-1	-	-	TRBJ2-1
CSAPGGLLAYNEQFF	TGCAGTGCACCAGGAGGACTCCTGGCTTACAATGAGCAGTTCTTC	TRBV20-1	-	-	TRBJ2-1
CASSFSPGSGAGELFF	TGTGCCAGCAGCTTTTCCCCCGGGTCGGGAGCCGGGGAGCTGTTTTTT	TRBV7-9	-	many	TRBJ2-2
CASSAGTPLYEQYF	TGTGCCAGCAGTGCCGGGACACCTCTCTACGAGCAGTACTTC	TRBV27	-	-	TRBJ2-7
CASSPAWGVPGKLAYEQYF	TGTGCCAGCAGCCCTGCTTGGGGGGTCCCAGGAAAATTGGCCTACGAGCAGTACTTC	TRBV11-1	-	few	TRBJ2-7
CASSPHQGPEPQHF	TGTGCCAGCAGTCCTCACCAGGGTCCTGAGCCCCAGCATTTT	TRBV7-9	-	few	TRBJ1-5
CASSFYMDGNEQFF	TGTGCCAGCAGCTTCTATATGGACGGCAATGAGCAGTTCTTC	TRBV7-9	-	-	TRBJ2-1
CASSDTGGRYPGELFF	TGTGCCAGCAGTGATACAGGGGGTCGGTATCCGGGGGAGCTGTTTTTT	TRBV2	TRBD1	-	TRBJ2-2
CASSIGHETGELFF	TGCGCCAGCAGTATTGGGCACGAAACCGGGGAGCTGTTTTTT	TRBV4-1	-	-	TRBJ2-2
CASSDLGALGYNEQFF	TGTGCCAGCAGCGACCTTGGAGCTCTTGGGTACAATGAGCAGTTCTTC	TRBV11-3	-	-	TRBJ2-1
CAISEPIGDYNEQFF	TGTGCCATCAGTGAACCCATAGGGGACTACAATGAGCAGTTCTTC	TRBV10-3	-	-	TRBJ2-1
CASSFLIRPTGETQYF	TGTGCCAGCAGCTTTCTAATCCGACCTACCGGGGAGACCCAGTACTTC	TRBV11-2	-	-	TRBJ2-5
CASSPLASGAGWGSNEQFF	TGCGCCAGCAGCCCGTTGGCGTCGGGAGCCGGGTGGGGGAGTAATGAGCAGTTCTTC	TRBV4-1	-	-	TRBJ2-1
CSARDEWGMKTQYF	TGCAGTGCTAGAGATGAGTGGGGAATGAAAACGCAGTATTTT	TRBV20-1	-	many	TRBJ2-3
CASSYWWGHEQYF	TGTGCCAGCAGTTATTGGTGGGGCCACGAGCAGTACTTC	TRBV6-5	-	few	TRBJ2-7
CATSEKIANEQFF	TGTGCCACCAGTGAGAAAATAGCGAATGAGCAGTTCTTC	TRBV24-1	-	few	TRBJ2-1
CATSRGLRNEQFF	TGTGCCACCAGCAGAGGGCTTCGCAATGAGCAGTTCTTC	TRBV15	-	-	TRBJ2-1
CASTPPTSTDTQYF	TGCGCCAGTACCCCGCCGACTAGCACAGATACGCAGTATTTT	TRBV5-1	-	-	TRBJ2-3
CSVGPTNEKLFF	TGCAGCGTTGGACCAACTAATGAAAAACTGTTTTTT	TRBV29-1	-	few	TRBJ1-4
CSAPRTLNTEAFF	TGCAGTGCGCCGAGGACCCTAAACACTGAAGCTTTCTTT	TRBV20-1	-	few	TRBJ1-1
CASSYSAGGSTDTQYF	TGTGCCAGCAGTTACTCGGCGGGAGGGTCCACAGATACGCAGTATTTT	TRBV6-5	TRBD2	-	TRBJ2-3
CASSERLAITDTQYF	TGTGCCAGCAGCGAAAGACTAGCAATCACAGATACGCAGTATTTT	TRBV7-9	TRBD2	-	TRBJ2-3
CASSFGGDQQYF	TGTGCCAGCAGCTTTGGGGGAGATCAGCAGTACTTC	TRBV11-3	-	-	TRBJ2-7
CASSLVGGLIYNSPLHF	TGTGCCAGCAGTTTAGTTGGTGGACTGATCTATAATTCACCCCTCCACTTT	TRBV27	-	-	TRBJ1-6
CASSPLRTGNNEQFF	TGTGCCAGCAGCCCTCTCCGGACAGGGAACAATGAGCAGTTCTTC	TRBV7-6	TRBD1	few	TRBJ2-1
CASRGGSRTAFF	TGTGCCAGCAGAGGGGGGTCCCGGACGGCTTTCTTT	TRBV6-5	-	few	TRBJ1-1
CSARRLVSPSSYNEQFF	TGCAGTGCTAGGAGACTAGTCTCCCCGTCGTCTTACAATGAGCAGTTCTTC	TRBV20-1	-	-	TRBJ2-1